Below, 18 T cell receptor beta chains from the same sample are listed, as sequenced in a study of lymphopenia after photon versus proton radiotherapy. TCRdb's table, derived via immunoSEQ multiplex PCR, lists solely in-frame clones and lacks some. The sample shows approximately 150,000 clones, approximately 91% of them seen only once. The sample in question was peripheral blood, obtained from a patient treated with photon-based radiotherapy. Source of these receptors: a man aged 50 or older with gastric cancer.

The V and J genes are TRBV18 and TRBJ1-3; tentatively, D is TRBD1 (6 bases). Trimming took 2 bases from V and 0 from J, leaving 8 bases between them. CDR3 size: 15 residues. CDR1 and CDR2 from the germline V gene are KGHSH and LQKENI. The CDR3 loop is CASSPGDNSGNTIYF. The CDR3 DNA sequence: TGTGCCAGCTCACCAGGGGACAACTCTGGAAACACCATATATTTT. The full variable domain, its missing parts supplied by reference TRBV18 and TRBJ1-3, is NAGVMQNPRHLVRRRGQEARLRCSPMKGHSHVYWYRQLPEEGLKFMVYLQKENIIDESGMPKERFSAEFPKEGPSILRIQQVVRGDSAAYFCASSPGDNSGNTIYFGEGSWLTVV.

This sequence joins TRBV15 and TRBJ2-3; 12 bases agree with TRBD1. V lost 1 base to trimming and J lost 6 bases; unmatched junction nucleotides: 5. Germline CDR1 is LNHNV and CDR2 is YYDKDF (reference sequence). This CDR3 has 16 residues. Here the CDR3 DNA reads TGTGCCACCAGCAGAGGTGGGACAGGGGGCCAGGATACGCAGTATTTT. It translates to CATSRGGTGGQDTQYF.

The genes are TRBV4-1 and TRBJ2-5; D ambiguous. The CDR3 runs to 13 residues. Germline V gives CDR1 MGHRA, CDR2 YSYEKL. With 1 base removed from V and 4 bases from J, the gap between germline ends came to 7 bases. This CDR3 is CASSQAPRETQYF. CDR3 in DNA: TGCGCCAGCAGCCAAGCCCCGAGAGAGACCCAGTACTTC.

The chain combines TRBV7-6 with TRBJ2-3; the match to TRBD2 covers 8 bases. The CDR3 consists of 14 residues. CDR1 and CDR2 from the germline V gene are SGHVS and FNYEAQ. J gave up 5 bases and V 1 base, and 2 bases lay outside the gene matches. CDR3: CASSLGSGEDTQYF. As DNA, the CDR3 is TGTGCCAGCAGCTTAGGTAGCGGGGAAGATACGCAGTATTTT.

CDR3 loop: CASSLAYRGRADTQYF. For the CDR3, the DNA is TGTGCCAGCAGCTTAGCTTATCGCGGGAGGGCAGATACGCAGTATTTT. V is TRBV7-2 and J is TRBJ2-3; 9 bases are a match to TRBD2. After removal of 0 bases from V and 4 bases from J, the junction contained 5 bases not matched to a gene. Germline CDR1 reads SGHTA; CDR2 reads FQGNSA. The CDR3 contains 16 residues. Full variable domain (remainder filled in from reference TRBV7-2 and TRBJ2-3): GAGVSQSPSNKVTEKGKDVELRCDPISGHTALYWYRQSLGQGLEFLIYFQGNSAPDKSGLPSDRFSAERTGGSVSTLTIQRTQQEDSAVYLCASSLAYRGRADTQYFGPGTRLTVL.

Here the CDR3 reads CASSQGLQETQYF. CDR3 DNA: TGTGCCAGCAGCCAGGGGTTACAAGAGACCCAGTACTTC. V and J are TRBV5-6 and TRBJ2-5, with a possible D match to TRBD1 (6 bases). CDR3 length equals 13 residues. Germline loops: CDR1 SGHDT, CDR2 YYEEEE. Trimming removed 4 bases from V and 2 bases from J, with 9 bases in between.

The chain couples TRBV2 to TRBJ2-7; TRBD1 might be the D (6 bases). The CDR3 is 12 amino acids. CDR1 and CDR2 from the germline V gene are SNHLY and FYNNEI. V dropped 7 bases and J dropped 5 bases, with 12 bases sitting between them. This chain's CDR3 is CASTQEGDEQYF. The CDR3, as DNA: TGTGCCAGCACGCAAGAGGGGGACGAGCAGTACTTC. Full variable domain (rest looked up from reference TRBV2 and TRBJ2-7): EPEVTQTPSHQVTQMGQEVILRCVPISNHLYFYWYRQILGQKVEFLVSFYNNEISEKSEIFDDQFSVERPDGSNFTLKIRSTKLEDSAMYFCASTQEGDEQYFGPGTRLTVT.

The V call is TRBV2, the J call TRBJ1-1, with a tentative D call TRBD1 (6 bases). Looked up from germline, CDR1 is SNHLY and CDR2 is FYNNEI. Deletions cut 2 bases from V and 0 bases from J, with 10 bases between. CDR3 length: 15 residues. The DNA of the CDR3 is TGTGCCAGCAGTGAAAACCCAGGGGTGAACACTGAAGCTTTCTTT. Its translation: CASSENPGVNTEAFF.

The chain couples TRBV13 to TRBJ2-7; TRBD2 is a possible D gene (6 bases). V was pared by 5 bases and J by 2 bases, with 16 bases between. The CDR3 is 15 residues long. The germline gives CDR1 PRHDT, CDR2 FYEKMQ (reference sequence). In nucleotides, the CDR3 is TGTGCCAGCAGCACCCGGACTAATAGGGCCTACGAGCAGTACTTC. Encoded protein: CASSTRTNRAYEQYF.

A few counts support this clone. The chain recombines TRBV7-8 with TRBJ2-7; 11 positions match TRBD1. CDR3 length: 15 residues. Losses at the gene ends were 5 bases for V and 5 bases for J; bases not matched to a gene: 8. CDR1 and CDR2 from the germline V gene are SGHVS and FQNEAQ. CDR3 nucleotide sequence: TGTGCCAGCAGCCTCGCACCGGGACAGGGGGACGAGCAGTACTTC. This codes for CASSLAPGQGDEQYF.

This rearrangement joins TRBV28 to TRBJ2-4, with 9 bases matching TRBD2. Germline lookup yields CDR1 MDHEN and CDR2 SYDVKM. This CDR3 has 15 amino acids. With V trimmed by 5 bases and J by 0 bases, 2 bases remained unmatched. CDR3 sequence reads: CASSKLAGAKNIQYF. CDR3 bases: TGTGCCAGCAGTAAACTAGCGGGAGCCAAAAACATTCAGTACTTC.

J is TRBJ1-4 and V is TRBV18; 8 bases are a match to TRBD1. The CDR3 spans 14 residues. CDR1 and CDR2 (germline): KGHSH, LQKENI. Trimming took 6 bases from V and 8 from J; bases not matched to a gene: 8. The CDR3 DNA is TGTGCCAGCTCCTTCGGACAGGGCGGAGAAAAACTGTTTTTT. Encoded protein: CASSFGQGGEKLFF.

J is TRBJ2-3 and V is TRBV4-3, with D hard to call. The CDR3 is made up of 14 amino acids. V was cut by 4 bases and J by 2 bases, with 10 bases left in between. The germline CDR1 and CDR2 sequences are LGHNA and YSLEER. The CDR3 bases are TGCGCCAGCAGCCTACGAAGAAACACAGATACGCAGTATTTT. It specifies CASSLRRNTDTQYF.

V is TRBV15 and J is TRBJ2-1, with 9 bases fitting TRBD2. V gave up 6 bases and J gave up 9 bases; unmatched junction bases: 9. Germline V gene sequence: CDR1 LNHNV, CDR2 YYDKDF (reference sequence). This CDR3 is 14 amino acids long. The CDR3 region is CATRPGTSRGEQFF. DNA for the CDR3: TGTGCCACCAGACCCGGGACTAGCCGCGGTGAGCAGTTCTTC.

This clone showed up just once. This chain uses TRBV18 with TRBJ2-6; D call uncertain. The germline V gene has CDR1 KGHSH and CDR2 LQKENI. The V and J ends lost 4 bases and 4 bases respectively, with 14 bases between them. The CDR3 is 16 residues long. In DNA form, the CDR3 reads TGTGCCAGCTCACATGGCTCTTTGAGGGGGGCCAACGTCCTGACTTTC. It specifies CASSHGSLRGANVLTF.

Only one count was recorded for this clone. The chain employs TRBV29-1 and TRBJ2-3; D might be TRBD2 (6 bases). In germline, CDR1 is SQVTM, CDR2 ANQGSEA. V gave up 2 bases and J gave up 4 bases, with 13 bases separating them. The CDR3 spans 14 residues. The CDR3 is CSVESPGRSDTQYF. For the CDR3, the DNA is TGCAGCGTTGAATCACCAGGGAGGTCAGATACGCAGTATTTT.

V and J are TRBV28 and TRBJ2-2; the D gene could be TRBD1 or TRBD2 (5 bases each). Germline CDR1 and CDR2: MDHEN and SYDVKM. This CDR3 is 17 amino acids long. The germline V and J ends were trimmed by 5 bases and 0 bases, with 16 bases remaining between them. CDR3 in DNA: TGTGCCAGCAGTATTACCTTGACAGCGGCGAACACCGGGGAGCTGTTTTTT. The encoded protein is CASSITLTAANTGELFF.

The rearrangement links TRBV27 to TRBJ1-1, with 7 positions matching TRBD1. V dropped 7 bases and J dropped 0; count of bases not matched to a gene: 2. The germline V gene has CDR1 MNHEY and CDR2 SMNVEV (reference sequence). The CDR3 consists of 13 residues. CDR3 residues: CASKGQLNTEAFF. As DNA, the CDR3 is TGTGCCAGCAAGGGACAGCTGAACACTGAAGCTTTCTTT.